The clone carrying this T cell receptor beta chain was detected ten times or more. The antigen is unknown. The V and J ends lost 4 bases and 5 bases, in that order; junction bases with no gene match: 7. The germline CDR1 and CDR2 sequences are LGHNA and YSLEER. CDR3 length equals 16 residues. TCRdb re-called the 5' RACE reads with MiXCR, one entry per CDR3 protein. The sample comprises 35,000 to 50,000 distinct CDR3 sequences, roughly 29% of which are singletons, and 3.7% rests with the top ten. Study outcomes and limitations: Tumor memory CD4+ T cell TCR gene usage was found to cluster with blood and lymph node memory CD4+ cells and with lymph node naive CD4+ cells.

Sequencing was done on a sample of memory CD4+ T cells sorted from a lymph node. As to subset: memory CD4+ T cells, CD4+CD45RO+CD25-. J is TRBJ2-2 and V is TRBV4-3, with TRBD2 matching over 10 bases. The receptor was isolated from a female donor with breast cancer. The CDR3: CASSPQAGGFTGELFF. The CDR3 DNA reads TGCGCCAGCAGCCCACAAGCGGGAGGGTTTACCGGGGAGCTGTTTTTT.